This T cell receptor (beta chain) was retrieved from a study of CD8+ T cells in alopecia areata. Following extraction, RNA underwent reverse transcription to cDNA, which served as the sequencing template. The repertoire was sequenced with immunoSEQ multiplex PCR; TCRdb's copy has only in-frame clones and lacks some. The sample has roughly 130,000 clones, around three fifths seen once; the top ten hold about 4.9%. The germline V gene encodes CDR1 SNHLY and CDR2 FYNNEI. The CDR3 consists of 15 residues. J was trimmed by 5 bases and V by 4 bases; bases with no gene match: 4. This clone was detected once.

This clonotype was obtained from a human donor with alopecia areata. The sample in question was CD4+ T cells sorted from blood, obtained at week 0. The rearrangement joins TRBV2 to TRBJ2-1, with 11 bases fitting TRBD2. The CDR3 DNA sequence: TGTGCCAGCAGTGTTTTACTAGCGGGGGACAATGAGCAGTTCTTC. Translated, it gives CASSVLLAGDNEQFF.